The sample holds one count of the clone carrying this TCR beta chain. Its matching antigen is unknown. At one of its ends the junction is not consistent with the germline gene, which may arise from a read error. The CDR3 extends over 17 amino acids. Germline CDR1 reads SSHAT; CDR2 reads FNYEAQ (reference sequence). Libraries were prepared by immunoSEQ multiplex PCR; TCRdb keeps only in-frame clonotypes and omits some of them. The table records about 73,000 clones, around 84% of them present only once. The data were obtained in a study of OX40 agonist ivuxolimab in advanced cancers. Study as a whole: Patients were dosed with the agonistic anti-OX40 (CD134) antibody ivuxolimab. Study-level results: CD8+ T cells showed, on average, more clonal expansion than CD4+ cells. Partial responders dosed at 0.1-3.0 mg/kg displayed clonal expansion ranking among the lowest. By week 6 at 0.1 to 3.0 mg/kg, blood CD4+ and CD8+ T cells had expanded clonally.

The V gene is TRBV7-7, the J gene TRBJ2-5, with 8 bases identical to TRBD2. The source was CD4+ or CD8+ T cells sorted from blood, collected in a trial of the OX40 agonist ivuxolimab. This receptor was obtained from an adult with an advanced solid tumor such as melanoma, head and neck, liver or kidney cancer. This CDR3 is CASSLGFAGGRGETQYF. The CDR3 bases are TGTGCTAGCAGCTTAGGGTTCGCGGGAGGACGTGGAGAGACCCAGTACTTC.